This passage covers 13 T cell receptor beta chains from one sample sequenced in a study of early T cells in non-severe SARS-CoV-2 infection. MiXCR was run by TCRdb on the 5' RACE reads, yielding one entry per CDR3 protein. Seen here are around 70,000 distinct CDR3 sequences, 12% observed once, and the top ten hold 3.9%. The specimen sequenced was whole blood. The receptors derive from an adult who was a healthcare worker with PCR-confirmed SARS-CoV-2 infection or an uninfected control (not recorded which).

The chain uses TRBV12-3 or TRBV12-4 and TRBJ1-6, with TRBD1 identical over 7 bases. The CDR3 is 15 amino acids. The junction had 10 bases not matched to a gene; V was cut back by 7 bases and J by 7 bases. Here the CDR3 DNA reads TGTGCCAGCACCGAAGGGGCCAGGGGGAATTCACCCCTCCACTTT. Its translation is CASTEGARGNSPLHF.

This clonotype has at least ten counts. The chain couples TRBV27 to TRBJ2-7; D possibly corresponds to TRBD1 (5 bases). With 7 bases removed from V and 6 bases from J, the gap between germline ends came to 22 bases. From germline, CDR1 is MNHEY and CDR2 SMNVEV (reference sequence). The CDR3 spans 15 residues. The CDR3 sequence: CASTLPRVQGIEQYF. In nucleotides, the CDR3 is TGTGCCAGCACCCTCCCCCGGGTCCAGGGTATCGAGCAGTACTTC.

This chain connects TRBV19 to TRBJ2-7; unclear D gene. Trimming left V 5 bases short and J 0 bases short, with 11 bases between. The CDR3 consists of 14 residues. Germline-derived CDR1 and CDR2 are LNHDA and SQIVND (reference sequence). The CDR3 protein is CASSVDLDSYEQYF. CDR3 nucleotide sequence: TGTGCCAGTAGTGTGGACCTGGACTCCTACGAGCAGTACTTC.

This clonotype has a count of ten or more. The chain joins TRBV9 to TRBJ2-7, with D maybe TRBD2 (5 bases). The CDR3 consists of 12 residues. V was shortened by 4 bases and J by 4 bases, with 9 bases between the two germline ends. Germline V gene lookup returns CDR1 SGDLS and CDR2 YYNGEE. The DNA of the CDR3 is TGTGCCAGCAGCTCCAGCGGTTACGAGCAGTACTTC. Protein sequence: CASSSSGYEQYF. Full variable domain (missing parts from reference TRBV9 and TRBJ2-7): DSGVTQTPKHLITATGQRVTLRCSPRSGDLSVYWYQQSLDQGLQFLIQYYNGEERAKGNILERFSAQQFPDLHSELNLSSLELGDSALYFCASSSSGYEQYFGPGTRLTVT.

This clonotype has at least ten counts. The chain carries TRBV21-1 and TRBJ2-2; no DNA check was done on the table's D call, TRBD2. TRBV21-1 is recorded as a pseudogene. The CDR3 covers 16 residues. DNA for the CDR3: TGTGCCAGCAGCCCCCCGGGGCGGGAGACCACCGGGGAGCTGTTTTTT. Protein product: CASSPPGRETTGELFF.

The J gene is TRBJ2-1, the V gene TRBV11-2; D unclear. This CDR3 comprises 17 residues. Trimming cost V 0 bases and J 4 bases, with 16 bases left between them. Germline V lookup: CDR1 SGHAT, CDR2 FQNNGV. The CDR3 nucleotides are TGTGCCAGCAGCTTAGAGGTCCGGGCAGGTCTTTACAATGAGCAGTTCTTC. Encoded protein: CASSLEVRAGLYNEQFF. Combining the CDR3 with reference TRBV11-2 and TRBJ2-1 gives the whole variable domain EAGVAQSPRYKIIEKRQSVAFWCNPISGHATLYWYQQILGQGPKLLIQFQNNGVVDDSQLPKDRFSAERLKGVDSTLKIQPAKLEDSAVYLCASSLEVRAGLYNEQFFGPGTRLTVL.

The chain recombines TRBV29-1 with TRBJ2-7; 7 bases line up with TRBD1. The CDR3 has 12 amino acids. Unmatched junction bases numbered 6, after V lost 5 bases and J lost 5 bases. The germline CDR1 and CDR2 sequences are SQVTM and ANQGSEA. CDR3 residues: CSVTGQLNEQYF. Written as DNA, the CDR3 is TGCAGCGTTACGGGACAGCTGAACGAGCAGTACTTC.

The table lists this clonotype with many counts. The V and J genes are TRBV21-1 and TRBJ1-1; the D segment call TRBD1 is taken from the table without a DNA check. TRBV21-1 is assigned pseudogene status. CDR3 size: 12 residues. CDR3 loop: CASPGGDGEAFF. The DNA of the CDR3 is TGTGCCAGCCCCGGGGGAGACGGGGAAGCTTTCTTT.

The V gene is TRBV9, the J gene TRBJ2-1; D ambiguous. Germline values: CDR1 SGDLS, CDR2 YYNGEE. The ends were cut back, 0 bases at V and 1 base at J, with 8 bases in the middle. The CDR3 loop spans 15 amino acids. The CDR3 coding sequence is TGTGCCAGCAGCGTAGAAGGCGCGTCCTACAATGAGCAGTTCTTC. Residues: CASSVEGASYNEQFF.

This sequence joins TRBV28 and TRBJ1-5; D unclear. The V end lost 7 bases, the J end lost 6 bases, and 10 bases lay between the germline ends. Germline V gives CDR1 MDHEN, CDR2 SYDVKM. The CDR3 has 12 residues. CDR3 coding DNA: TGTGCCAGCACCCAACCAGGTCAGCCCCAGCATTTT. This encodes CASTQPGQPQHF. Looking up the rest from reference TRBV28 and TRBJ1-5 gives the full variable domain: DVKVTQSSRYLVKRTGEKVFLECVQDMDHENMFWYRQDPGLGLRLIYFSYDVKMKEKGDIPEGYSVSREKKERFSLILESASTNQTSMYLCASTQPGQPQHFGDGTRLSIL.

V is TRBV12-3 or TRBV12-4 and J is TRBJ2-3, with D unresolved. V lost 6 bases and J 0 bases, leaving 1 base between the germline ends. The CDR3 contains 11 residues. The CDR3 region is CASRSTDTQYF. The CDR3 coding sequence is TGTGCCAGCAGAAGCACAGATACGCAGTATTTT.

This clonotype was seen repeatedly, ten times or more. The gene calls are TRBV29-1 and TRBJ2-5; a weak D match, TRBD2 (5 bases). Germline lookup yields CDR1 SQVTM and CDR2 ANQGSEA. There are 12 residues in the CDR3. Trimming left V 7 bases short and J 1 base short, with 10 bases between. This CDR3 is CSAGGGQETQYF. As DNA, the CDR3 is TGCAGCGCCGGAGGAGGCCAAGAGACCCAGTACTTC.

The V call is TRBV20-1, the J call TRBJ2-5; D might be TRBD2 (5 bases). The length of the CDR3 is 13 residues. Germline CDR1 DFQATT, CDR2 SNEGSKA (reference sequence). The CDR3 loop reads CVVVQGGSETQYF. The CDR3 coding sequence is TGCGTAGTCGTACAAGGAGGTTCAGAGACCCAGTACTTC.